The 12 T cell receptor beta chains below come from one sample, sequenced in a study of blood T cell repertoires in COVID-19. Assay used: immunoSEQ multiplex PCR; TCRdb lists only in-frame clones, some missing. The sample lists about 200,000 clones; about 85% were seen once. Sample: peripheral blood. These receptors all stem from a woman aged 40 to 50 with COVID-19, enrolled during active disease.

The chain uses TRBV5-4 and TRBJ2-2; 8 bases are a match to TRBD2. Germline loops: CDR1 SGHNT, CDR2 YYREEE (reference sequence). V trimming: 4 bases; J trimming: 6 bases; junction bases outside the gene matches: 8. The CDR3 is made up of 15 amino acids. CDR3 nucleotides: TGTGCCAGCAGCCCTTCGGGGGGGGCGGCCGGGGAGCTGTTTTTT. This translates into CASSPSGGAAGELFF.

The genes are TRBV6-6 and TRBJ2-3, with 7 bases aligning to TRBD1. Trimming took 5 bases from V and 0 from J; bases not matched to a gene: 8. CDR1 and CDR2 (germline): MNHNY, SVGAGI (reference sequence). This CDR3 has 16 residues. CDR3 sequence reads: CASSPQGEISTDTQYF. CDR3 nucleotide sequence: TGTGCCAGCAGTCCTCAGGGGGAAATTAGCACAGATACGCAGTATTTT.

In its sample, this clone was seen a few times. V usage is TRBV3-1 (or the pseudogene TRBV3-2) and J usage is TRBJ1-6, with TRBD1 matching over 7 bases. The CDR3 runs to 16 residues. Per the germline V gene, CDR1 is LGHDT and CDR2 is YNNKEL (reference sequence). The V and J ends lost 6 bases and 7 bases, in that order; junction bases with no gene match: 12. The CDR3 DNA reads as TGTGCCAGCAGTCGATCAACAGGGGCACGGAATTCACCCCTCCACTTT. As protein: CASSRSTGARNSPLHF.

This chain uses TRBV18 with TRBJ2-1; D is undetermined. V lost 3 bases and J lost 9, with 12 bases in between. Germline V lookup: CDR1 KGHSH, CDR2 LQKENI. This CDR3 comprises 13 residues. CDR3 in DNA: TGTGCCAGCTCACCCGAACAGCAGCTTGAGCAGTTCTTC. This codes for CASSPEQQLEQFF. Full variable domain (outside the CDR3, taken from reference TRBV18 and TRBJ2-1): NAGVMQNPRHLVRRRGQEARLRCSPMKGHSHVYWYRQLPEEGLKFMVYLQKENIIDESGMPKERFSAEFPKEGPSILRIQQVVRGDSAAYFCASSPEQQLEQFFGPGTRLTVL.

The chain couples TRBV19 to TRBJ1-1; no firm D call. CDR3 length: 14 amino acids. The germline V and J ends were trimmed by 2 bases and 3 bases, with 10 bases remaining between them. Germline CDR1 LNHDA, CDR2 SQIVND (reference sequence). This CDR3 reads CASSISLPDTEAFF. CDR3 DNA: TGTGCCAGTAGTATATCTCTCCCGGACACTGAAGCTTTCTTT.

Here the CDR3 reads CASSLAPTWGAGELFF. The CDR3 DNA is TGCGCCAGCAGCTTGGCTCCTACCTGGGGAGCCGGGGAGCTGTTTTTT. The chain has TRBV5-1 and TRBJ2-2, with D possibly being TRBD2 (5 bases). Germline V gene lookup returns CDR1 SGHRS and CDR2 YFSETQ. The CDR3 runs to 16 residues. Between the trimmed V and J ends, which lost 0 bases and 6 bases, there was a span of 15 bases.

J is TRBJ2-5 and V is TRBV6-5; 15 bases align to TRBD2. This CDR3 is built from 15 residues. Unmatched junction bases numbered 5, after V lost 5 bases and J lost 7 bases. Germline values: CDR1 MNHEY, CDR2 SVGAGI. CDR3 DNA: TGTGCCAGCAGTAAACCGGGACTAGCGGGGGGGACCCAGTACTTC. Its protein product is CASSKPGLAGGTQYF.

Here the CDR3 DNA reads TGTGCGGCAGGCGAGACCTACGAGCAGTACTTC. As protein: CAAGETYEQYF. The chain couples TRBV3-1 (or the pseudogene TRBV3-2) to TRBJ2-7; no clear D gene. Germline loops: CDR1 LGHDT, CDR2 YNNKEL (reference sequence). This CDR3 is 11 amino acids long.

This rearrangement joins TRBV3-1 (or the pseudogene TRBV3-2) to TRBJ2-7; 10 bases are a match to TRBD2. CDR1 and CDR2 (germline): LGHDT, YNNKEL (reference sequence). The V segment lost 0 bases and the J segment 4 bases; nucleotides outside the gene matches: 3. The CDR3 spans 15 residues. DNA of the CDR3: TGTGCCAGCAGCCAAGAACTAGCGGGAACGTACGAGCAGTACTTC. Protein product: CASSQELAGTYEQYF.

J is TRBJ2-7 and V is TRBV21-1; the D call in the table, TRBD1, was not verified against the DNA. TRBV21-1 is a pseudogene locus. CDR3 length: 14 residues. CDR3 sequence reads: CASSKAGAPYEQYF. The CDR3 DNA follows: TGTGCCAGCAGCAAAGCGGGGGCTCCCTACGAGCAGTACTTC.

This chain uses TRBV19 with TRBJ2-2; 9 positions match TRBD1. Germline CDR1 and CDR2: LNHDA and SQIVND (reference sequence). This CDR3 contains 14 residues. The V gene end was trimmed by 7 bases and the J gene end by 7 bases; junction bases not matched to a gene: 7. The CDR3 protein is CASNTGGGGGELFF. CDR3 DNA: TGTGCCAGTAATACAGGGGGCGGAGGCGGGGAGCTGTTTTTT.

This clone was counted between two and nine times. This chain joins TRBV7-3 and TRBJ2-3; D is possibly TRBD1 (9 bases). The CDR3 is 19 amino acids. In germline, CDR1 is SGHTA, CDR2 FQGTGA. The germline V and J ends were trimmed by 4 bases and 3 bases, with 26 bases remaining between them. DNA of the CDR3: TGTGCCAGCAGCTCAAATGGGCCACAGGGGGCGGGAGGAACAGATACGCAGTATTTT. Its translation is CASSSNGPQGAGGTDTQYF.